This TCR beta chain comes out of a study of cytomegalovirus exposure and HLA in healthy donors. Study-level findings and limits: Among CMV-associated TCR beta chains, most appeared HLA-restricted in a later analysis. Further analysis was carried out later, and it showed several of the most significant clusters appearing linked to common viral pathogens.

Germline V lookup: CDR1 SEHNR, CDR2 FQNEAQ (reference sequence). The CDR3 is 14 residues long. The PCR employed 60 Vbeta primers together with 13 Jbeta primers. Assay: immunoSEQ multiplex PCR; the TCRdb copy retains only in-frame clones and omits some. The repertoire holds about 240,000 clones, approximately 81% seen once, with around 8.6% in the top ten. This clone was seen a single time. The antigen is undetermined. Relative to the germline gene, one junction end is altered; a read error may explain this. The sequenced sample was PBMCs. This sequence was found in a woman in her fifties or sixties in good health and CMV-seropositive. This chain links TRBV7-9 with TRBJ2-1; D assignment may be TRBD1 or TRBD2 (6 bases each). The CDR3 region has the DNA TGTTCCAGCAGCTTAGCGGAACAGGGTTATGAGCAGTTCTTC. This codes for CSSSLAEQGYEQFF.